This T cell receptor (beta chain) was documented in a study of blood T cell repertoires in COVID-19. The overall study: There were acute and convalescent COVID-19 samples, and they came from the United States, Italy and Spain. PBMCs, B-cell-depleted T cells, or T cells were the source of the cDNA or gDNA that made up the material.

This CDR3 is 15 amino acids long. Germline assignment: CDR1 KGHSH and CDR2 LQKENI. Unmatched junction bases numbered 0, after V lost 2 bases and J lost 2 bases. Living in 25 or so US areas, the participants were between 18 and 89 years of age. In the 2 weeks before study entry, exposed participants met a COVID-19 case, which was PCR-confirmed or clinician-diagnosed. The assay was immunoSEQ multiplex PCR, and TCRdb's table has in-frame clones only and misses some. Of approximately 400,000 clones detected, approximately 90% appear once; the ten largest clones hold over 0.7%. The V and J genes are TRBV18 and TRBJ1-2; 12 bases are shared with TRBD1. The clonotype comes from a woman aged 40 to 49 who had been exposed to COVID-19. Specimen: PBMCs or T cells enriched from blood (not recorded which). CDR3 DNA: TGTGCCAGCTCACCAGGGACAGGGGGCAACTATGGCTACACCTTC. The encoded protein is CASSPGTGGNYGYTF.